What follows describes a single T cell receptor beta chain. This specimen comes from a study of blood T cell repertoires in COVID-19. Each recovered donor of Cohort 3 presented with two negative PCRs, clearance, or symptom resolution. Generated by immunoSEQ multiplex PCR, the TCRdb table keeps only in-frame clones and is missing some. The table shows a few hundred thousand clones, with 80% to 90% occurring only once. Germline CDR1 reads LGHDT; CDR2 reads YNNKEL (reference sequence). Trimming left V 4 bases short and J 3 bases short, with 13 bases between. This CDR3 spans 14 amino acids. The clonotype originates from a woman aged 55-69 years who had recovered from COVID-19. The chain couples TRBV3-1 (or the pseudogene TRBV3-2) to TRBJ2-7, with D perhaps TRBD2 (6 bases). What was sequenced was PBMCs or T cells enriched from blood (not recorded which). The CDR3 is CASSPPGLNYEQYF. CDR3 DNA: TGTGCCAGCAGCCCGCCGGGACTGAACTACGAGCAGTACTTC.